The following is a T cell receptor beta chain sequence with its context. Original processing methods: How many nucleated cells were present was estimated from reference gene primer amplification. Measured with immunoSEQ multiplex PCR; TCRdb has only the in-frame clones, and not every one. The V and J calls and the clone size are those of that table, but D and trimming were determined from the DNA. The sample holds about 440,000 clones, around 90% seen once. This sample stems from a study of blood T cell repertoires in COVID-19. About the research overall: From the United States, Italy and Spain came samples of acute and convalescent COVID-19.

CDR1 and CDR2 (germline): SNHLY, FYNNEI. CDR3 size: 14 residues. The J segment lost 5 bases and the V segment lost 4 bases, leaving 2 bases of the junction unmatched. The source of this sequence is a woman between 18 and 30 years old with acute COVID-19. The chain is built from TRBV2 and TRBJ2-5; 12 positions match TRBD2. What was sequenced was PBMCs or T cells enriched from blood (not recorded which). This chain's CDR3 is CASSALAGGETQYF. CDR3 DNA: TGTGCCAGCAGTGCTCTAGCGGGGGGGGAGACCCAGTACTTC.